What follows are 15 T cell receptor beta chains derived from one specimen sequenced in a study of T cells in localized non-small cell lung cancer. Assay used: immunoSEQ multiplex PCR; TCRdb lists only in-frame clones, some missing. The sample has nearly 25,000 clones; about 90% are singletons. The sequencing used peripheral blood, collected before any cancer treatment. Every receptor here comes from a woman aged 40-75 years with stage I lung adenocarcinoma.

The chain recombines TRBV9 with TRBJ2-7, with 9 bases identical to TRBD1. The CDR3 has 15 amino acids. The germline CDR1 and CDR2 sequences are SGDLS and YYNGEE. V lost 4 bases, J lost 5 bases, and 10 bases stayed unmatched. CDR3 sequence: CASSPGDRVFNEQYF. The CDR3 nucleotides read TGTGCCAGCAGCCCAGGGGACAGGGTATTTAACGAGCAGTACTTC.

The chain uses TRBV2 and TRBJ2-3; 10 bases are shared with TRBD1. CDR1 and CDR2 (germline): SNHLY, FYNNEI. The CDR3 has 14 residues. V shed 6 bases and J 4 bases; nucleotides not matched to a gene: 4. The CDR3 bases are TGTGCCAGCAGGAGACAGGGGGCATCAGATACGCAGTATTTT. Translating gives CASRRQGASDTQYF.

The V call is TRBV18, the J call TRBJ2-7, with TRBD1 matching over 10 bases. The germline V gene encodes CDR1 KGHSH and CDR2 LQKENI. The CDR3 length is 14 residues. V was pared by 6 bases and J by 3 bases, with 5 bases of the junction left unmatched. CDR3 region: CASSGDRGLYEQYF. The DNA for the CDR3 is TGTGCCAGCTCCGGCGACAGGGGGCTCTACGAGCAGTACTTC. The full variable domain, rest sourced from reference TRBV18 and TRBJ2-7, is NAGVMQNPRHLVRRRGQEARLRCSPMKGHSHVYWYRQLPEEGLKFMVYLQKENIIDESGMPKERFSAEFPKEGPSILRIQQVVRGDSAAYFCASSGDRGLYEQYFGPGTRLTVT.

The chain couples TRBV11-2 to TRBJ2-7; D gene unclear. Germline-derived CDR1 and CDR2 are SGHAT and FQNNGV. This CDR3 comprises 12 residues. Trimming stripped 5 bases from V and 3 bases from J, with 8 bases between. Written as DNA, the CDR3 is TGTGCCAGCAGCCTTCGGGTCTACGAGCAGTACTTC. Protein: CASSLRVYEQYF.

This chain uses TRBV11-2 with TRBJ1-1, with D perhaps matching TRBD1 (5 bases). Germline V CDR1 and CDR2: SGHAT, FQNNGV. With 3 bases removed from V and 4 bases from J, the gap between germline ends came to 12 bases. The CDR3 extends over 14 amino acids. CDR3 in DNA: TGTGCCAGCAGCTTGCTTGCCAGGGTCACTGAAGCTTTCTTT. It specifies CASSLLARVTEAFF.

The chain couples TRBV6-5 to TRBJ2-1; tentatively, D is TRBD2 (6 bases). This CDR3 spans 15 amino acids. V was cut by 3 bases and J by 5 bases, with 14 bases left in between. Germline V gives CDR1 MNHEY, CDR2 SVGAGI. In nucleotides, the CDR3 is TGTGCCAGCAGTTATTCCGGGACTGCCGACAATGAGCAGTTCTTC. This sequence encodes CASSYSGTADNEQFF.

The V gene is TRBV6-5, the J gene TRBJ2-5; 8 positions match TRBD2. Trimming removed 2 bases from V and 6 bases from J; junction bases left unmatched: 5. Germline CDR1 MNHEY, CDR2 SVGAGI. The CDR3 extends over 14 amino acids. CDR3 in amino acids: CASSYGAGVKTQYF. The CDR3 region has the DNA TGTGCCAGCAGTTACGGAGCGGGAGTAAAGACCCAGTACTTC.

The CDR3 region is CSAFGVGANVLTF. The DNA for the CDR3 is TGCAGCGCGTTCGGGGTGGGGGCCAACGTCCTGACTTTC. The V gene is TRBV29-1, the J gene TRBJ2-6, with a weak D call TRBD2 (5 bases). CDR1 and CDR2 from the germline V gene are SQVTM and ANQGSEA. The CDR3 loop spans 13 amino acids. V lost 7 bases to trimming and J lost 4 bases, with 11 bases between them. The whole variable domain, remainder taken from reference TRBV29-1 and TRBJ2-6, is SAVISQKPSRDICQRGTSLTIQCQVDSQVTMMFWYRQQPGQSLTLIATANQGSEATYESGFVIDKFPISRPNLTFSTLTVSNMSPEDSSIYLCSAFGVGANVLTFGAGSRLTVL.

The CDR3 DNA follows: TGTGCCAGCAGTTACAGCCGTGGCCCAGGAACTGAAGCTTTCTTT. Protein sequence: CASSYSRGPGTEAFF. J is TRBJ1-1 and V is TRBV6-5; no firm D call. Germline V gene sequence: CDR1 MNHEY, CDR2 SVGAGI. The V and J ends lost 2 bases and 5 bases respectively, with 15 bases between them. The CDR3 sequence is 15 residues long.

CDR3 loop: CASSPQTGYYEQYF. The CDR3 DNA reads as TGCGCCAGCAGCCCCCAAACAGGGTACTACGAGCAGTACTTC. The chain combines TRBV5-1 with TRBJ2-7; a possible D gene is TRBD1 (6 bases). Germline-derived CDR1 and CDR2 are SGHRS and YFSETQ. With 4 bases removed from V and 3 bases from J, the gap between germline ends came to 14 bases. The CDR3 sequence is 14 residues long.

The CDR3 region is CSAKVGEGQFF. Written as DNA, the CDR3 is TGCAGTGCTAAAGTGGGCGAGGGGCAGTTCTTC. The genes are TRBV20-1 and TRBJ2-1, with TRBD2 as a possible D gene (5 bases). This CDR3 has 11 amino acids. Trimming shortened V by 4 bases and J by 12 bases, and 13 bases separated the two germline ends. Germline values: CDR1 DFQATT, CDR2 SNEGSKA (reference sequence).

The V call is TRBV9, the J call TRBJ1-5; no reliable D call. V was clipped by 0 bases and J by 11 bases, with 12 bases between them. This CDR3 comprises 13 residues. Germline assignment: CDR1 SGDLS and CDR2 YYNGEE. The CDR3 region is CASSVGEGTSQHF. The CDR3 bases are TGTGCCAGCAGCGTAGGTGAAGGTACGTCCCAGCATTTT.

This rearrangement joins TRBV6-5 to TRBJ1-2; D possibly corresponds to TRBD1 (5 bases). The CDR3 length is 15 residues. V dropped 2 bases and J dropped 4 bases, with 14 bases sitting between them. The germline CDR1 and CDR2 sequences are MNHEY and SVGAGI. CDR3 loop: CASSYRDPRGYGYTF. The CDR3 DNA reads TGTGCCAGCAGTTACCGGGACCCGAGGGGCTATGGCTACACCTTC.

The count of this clone is one. The genes are TRBV30 and TRBJ2-1; D possibly matches TRBD1 or TRBD2 (5 bases each). There are 12 residues in the CDR3. V was clipped by 5 bases and J by 5 bases, with 10 bases between them. Germline CDR1 is GTSNPN and CDR2 is SVGIG (reference sequence). CDR3 region: CAWGTRHNEQFF. The CDR3 coding sequence is TGTGCCTGGGGGACCCGACACAATGAGCAGTTCTTC.

The chain has TRBV18 and TRBJ2-3; D call uncertain. Germline-derived CDR1 and CDR2 are KGHSH and LQKENI. The CDR3 is 14 amino acids. Trimming pared 2 bases from V and 2 bases from J, leaving 8 bases between. The CDR3 protein is CASSPNADTDTQYF. In DNA, the CDR3 is TGTGCCAGCTCACCAAATGCAGACACAGATACGCAGTATTTT.